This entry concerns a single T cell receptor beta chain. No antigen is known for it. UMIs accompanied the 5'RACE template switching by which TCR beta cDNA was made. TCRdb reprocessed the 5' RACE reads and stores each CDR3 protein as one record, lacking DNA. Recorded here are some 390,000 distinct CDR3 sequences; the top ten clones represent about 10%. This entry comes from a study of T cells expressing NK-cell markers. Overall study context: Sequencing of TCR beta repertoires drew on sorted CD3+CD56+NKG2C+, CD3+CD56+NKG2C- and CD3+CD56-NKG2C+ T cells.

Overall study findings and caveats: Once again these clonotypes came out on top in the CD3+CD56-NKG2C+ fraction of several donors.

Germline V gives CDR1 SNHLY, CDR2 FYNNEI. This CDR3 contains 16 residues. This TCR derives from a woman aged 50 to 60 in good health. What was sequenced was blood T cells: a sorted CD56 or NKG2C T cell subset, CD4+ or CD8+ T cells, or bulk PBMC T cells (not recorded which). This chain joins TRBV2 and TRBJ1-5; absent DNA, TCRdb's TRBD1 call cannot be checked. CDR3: CASRERGTVSHQPQHF.